The source of this T cell receptor (beta chain) is a study of cytomegalovirus exposure and HLA in healthy donors (dated by TCRdb to about 2017). Background for the entire study: An earlier analysis of some 600 of the donors reported roughly 300 Gb of sequence data and 117 million unique TCR beta sequences obtained from around 180 million T cells. An early release covering roughly 600 HLA-typed donors comprised roughly 300 gigabases of sequencing data and roughly 85 million unique TCR sequences. Among the roughly 400 genotyped donors, roughly 80% belonged to the genetic ancestry cluster associated with self-reported Caucasian donors. The study was designed to test whether signatures of past pathogen exposure could be identified by cataloging public T cell receptors. The study profiled the T cell repertoires of approximately 700 subjects by immunosequencing and related them to cytomegalovirus serostatus. A separate validation cohort of roughly 130 different subjects was used in addition to the 666-subject first cohort. The study combined high-throughput TCR immunosequencing, statistical association of individual TCRs with disease status, and machine learning to predict cytomegalovirus infection status. A later analysis re-analyzed previously published TCR beta repertoires from approximately 670 donors and added high-resolution HLA genotyping to study TCR occurrence patterns. Rather than drawing on any new phenotypic data, the later analysis identified candidate immune exposures from TCR beta sequences and the way those sequences occurred across donors. To decide whether each TCR beta V gene segment behaved as functional or pseudogenic, an earlier analysis of fewer than 750 of the donors relied on high-throughput TCR beta sequencing. Donor age, sex, ethnicity and CMV serostatus were collected together with the repertoire data. A later genetic analysis used genome-wide SNP genotypes for about 60% of the roughly 670 donors, treating that subset as a discovery cohort. Every discovery cohort repertoire had been produced on one sequencing platform. Class I and class II HLA loci were covered by the typing at four-digit resolution. Typing coverage varied by locus: roughly 629-640 donors for A, B, C, DRB1 and DQB1; 522 for DQA1; more than 600 for DPA1; roughly 470 for DPB1. Four or five DR-DQ haplotypes were handled as single units for association and clustering because linkage in the cohort was strong. Among about 390 genotyped donors of the cohort, an average of roughly 240,000 unique TCR beta nucleotide sequences were sequenced per donor, roughly 18% of them non-productive. Results and caveats for the whole study, not just this receptor: Some IMGT-functional V segments, including TRBV6-2 and TRBV6-3, could not be distinguished by the 87-base-pair reads and were therefore excluded. The cohort was sequenced for TCR beta chains only, and without alpha or paired-chain data the features that could be detected were limited. According to a later analysis, TCR association rates differed among HLA loci, with DRB1 alleles showing the most associated TCRs and HLA-C alleles showing the fewest. Correlated functional status among segregating V segments might reflect linkage disequilibrium, but an unknown experimental factor could not be ruled out. Presence/absence analyses assumed roughly uniform sequencing depth across donors, an assumption that may not hold. A further reported finding was that TCR beta sequences accurately predicted the HLA-A and HLA-B alleles for most subjects in the first cohort. According to the authors, the approach could potentially be generalized to other disease states and immunological phenotypes. In a later analysis, HLA-associated TCR beta chains were found to be more clonally expanded and to have lower generation probabilities than equally common non-associated chains. A cluster of highly shared sequence variants was judged likely to be a technical artifact of the sequencing pipeline. According to a later analysis, parvovirus B19, influenza, CMV and Epstein-Barr virus appeared linked to several top co-occurrence clusters. In the study, approximately 160 TCR beta chains were listed as associated with cytomegalovirus. The classifier was reported to diagnose cytomegalovirus status with high specificity and sensitivity in both the original and validation cohorts. Most CMV-associated TCR beta chains appeared to be HLA-restricted in a later analysis, and the HLA associations seemed to be driven largely by CMV exposure. Across donors, most TCR sequences were observed very rarely, whereas some public TCRs were present in many individuals. An association between a missense DCLRE1C variant and V-gene and J-gene trimming of TCR beta chains was found in a later genetic analysis and replicated in an independent cohort. For the cohort, immune exposure information was limited to CMV serostatus. In vitro tests confirmed that a few of the cytomegalovirus-associated TCR beta chains recognize cytomegalovirus antigens. An earlier analysis of some 590 of the donors showed that most TCR beta V segments appeared in productive rearrangements either about 90% or about 30% of the time, which broadly matched IMGT annotations. At a false discovery rate of 0.05, a later analysis linked around 17,000 TCR beta sequences to specific HLA alleles. Because HLA typing was missing for some donors at each locus, association tests included only the typed subset. In a later genetic analysis, fewer N-insertions in productive TCRs were reported among donors in an Asian-associated ancestry cluster than the approximately 670-donor mean. Because counts were too low, 15 to 20 rarely observed V segments, including chromosome 9 orphons, were excluded from the earlier analysis of 587 of the donors. When HLA alleles, especially DR and DQ, strongly co-occurred, TCR associations were difficult to assign to individual alleles.

In regard to this clone: What antigen it recognizes has not been identified. The sample holds no much larger clone one base away, and base qualities are not on file.

The protocol used for the library was the immunoSEQ multiplex PCR assay. The multiplex PCR relied on a mix of 60 forward primers for TCR Vbeta segments and 13 reverse primers for TCR Jbeta segments. The CDR3 region of rearranged TCR beta genes was amplified from genomic DNA by a multiplex PCR assay. The Illumina HiSeq System was used to sequence the amplified TCR beta libraries as 87-base-pair reads. The authors processed their data as follows. A later analysis counted about 76 million unique TCR beta chains across the 650 to 800 repertoires, and some 12 million of these chains were shared by at least two donors. A nearest-neighbor algorithm error-corrected the raw reads and collapsed the reads into unique sequences, merging closely related sequences to remove PCR and sequencing errors. To assign V, D and J gene segments, CDR3 sequences were aligned to IMGT reference sequences. For a sequence to be retained, a match of at least six nucleotides was required to both a V gene segment and a J gene segment. Rearrangements were classified as productive when the CDR3 lacked stop codons and remained in frame with V and J, and all other rearrangements were classified as non-productive. Following IMGT convention, CDR3 was defined as the stretch from the second conserved V-encoded cysteine up to the conserved J-encoded phenylalanine. Sequences without an unambiguous match to a single V gene segment were excluded from the earlier analysis of about 640 of the donors. An earlier analysis of several hundred of the donors classified V segments as functional when productive rearrangements were above 56.7% and as segregating when the standard deviation between donors was above 5%. A statistical classification framework was built for diagnosing cytomegalovirus status from the catalog of TCR beta chain sequences. A later analysis assigned V and J genes by comparing TCR nucleotide sequences with IMGT/GENE-DB human TR gene sequences. Using the TCRdist pipeline, a later analysis assigned CDR3 sequences along with most-parsimonious VDJ recombination scenarios. A later analysis defined each TCR beta chain by its CDR3 amino acid sequence plus V-gene family, and excluded reads lacking a unique V-gene family. In a later analysis, nearly 600 highly shared, low-generation-probability nucleotide sequences were removed to address suspected cross-contamination and a sequencing artifact. For each public chain, a later analysis derived a clonal expansion index from normalized ranks of inferred template counts within each repertoire. In a later analysis, generation probabilities were computed using a VDJ recombination model fitted to out-of-frame rearrangements, and the results were checked against IGoR. Hypergeometric tests were used in a later analysis to score TCR-TCR, TCR-HLA and TCR-CMV co-occurrence, with a repertoire-size bias correction applied to the TCR pairs. False discovery rates were estimated in a later analysis by permuting HLA or CMV assignments 20 times. In a later analysis, co-occurring TCRs were grouped with DBSCAN, and TCRdist sequence similarity was added when clustering was performed within HLA-allele-positive subsets. Repertoires with fewer than 30,000 or more than 120,000 public chains, plus five repertoires with anomalous nucleotide sharing, were excluded from co-occurrence clustering. Drawn from immuneACCESS, this table holds only the in-frame rearrangements with V and J called that TCRdb kept. Clones are partly lost; checked studies trace under half to an unresolved V gene and leave the rest unexplained. For V, J and clone size, that table is used; D and trimming come from the DNA. This sample comprises about 170,000 clones, approximately 71% of them detected only once. Approximately 1.4% of the sample is held by the ten biggest clonotypes.

The cohort was made up of around 720 healthy bone marrow donors. Cohort members were all nominally healthy when sampled, although unrecorded immune exposures were likely present. The donor was CMV seronegative and belonged to the group of around 350 seronegative cohort members. Each donor provided a peripheral blood sample, and peripheral blood mononuclear cells were used for TCR beta sequencing. The Qiagen DNeasy Blood Extraction Kit was used to extract genomic DNA from the blood cell samples. V loses 3 bases at its end and J loses 0 bases; junction bases beyond the gene matches: 13. From a lookup of the germline V gene (reference sequence), CDR1 and CDR2 are LNHDA and SQIVND. The CDR3 spans 20 residues, from the cysteine through the phenylalanine. Just CDR3 DNA is preserved here, 60 bases in frame from base 1.

Sequenced material: PBMCs. This receptor chain uses TRBV19 and TRBJ1-5; TRBD1 matches 11 bases in the middle. The TCR originated in a girl aged 5-17 years in good health and CMV-seronegative. The bases are TGTGCCAGTAGTATCTGGGCTCGGACAGGGGGCTTCTATAGCAATCAGCCCCAGCATTTT. It encodes CASSIWARTGGFYSNQPQHF. With the portions outside the CDR3 filled from the reference TRBV19 and TRBJ1-5 genes, the complete variable region becomes DGGITQSPKYLFRKEGQNVTLSCEQNLNHDAMYWYRQDPGQGLRLIYYSQIVNDFQKGDIAEGYSVSREKKESFPLTVTSAQKNPTAFYLCASSIWARTGGFYSNQPQHFGDGTRLSIL.